These 9 T cell receptor beta chains were sequenced from one sample in a study of OX40 agonist ivuxolimab in advanced cancers. Here immunoSEQ multiplex PCR was the method, and the copy in TCRdb shows in-frame clones only, minus some. The sample consists of 35,000 to 50,000 clones, around nine tenths of them appearing once. This material consisted of CD4+ or CD8+ T cells sorted from blood, taken in a trial of the OX40 agonist ivuxolimab. These receptors all stem from an adult with an advanced solid tumor such as melanoma, head and neck, liver or kidney cancer.

The genes are TRBV28 and TRBJ2-5, with a weak D call TRBD1 (6 bases). Germline lookup yields CDR1 MDHEN and CDR2 SYDVKM. The V gene lost 4 bases and the J gene lost 4 bases, with 16 bases spanning the gap. The CDR3 spans 15 residues. Here the CDR3 DNA reads TGTGCCAGCAGTTCCATCACAGGGACGTCAGAGACCCAGTACTTC. This codes for CASSSITGTSETQYF.

The V call is TRBV13, the J call TRBJ1-2, with 9 bases matching TRBD1. V gave up 3 bases and J gave up 0 bases; unmatched junction bases: 8. This CDR3 is built from 17 residues. Germline V CDR1 and CDR2: PRHDT, FYEKMQ (reference sequence). The CDR3 region has the DNA TGTGCCAGCAGCTTTCGCTCACAGGGGGCGGCTAACTATGGCTACACCTTC. This sequence encodes CASSFRSQGAANYGYTF.

This rearrangement joins TRBV30 to TRBJ1-6; D ambiguous. The V gene lost 5 bases and the J gene lost 5 bases, with 7 bases spanning the gap. The CDR3 sequence is 12 residues long. The germline gives CDR1 GTSNPN, CDR2 SVGIG (reference sequence). CDR3 coding DNA: TGTGCCTGGGGGTTGGATAATTCACCCCTCCACTTT. As protein: CAWGLDNSPLHF.

With regard to this clone: The same CDR3 also results from other DNA sequences found in this sample. The CDR3, as DNA: TGCAGCGTTAGGCTAGCGGGGCTGAACACCGGGGAGCTGTTTTTT. Protein product: CSVRLAGLNTGELFF. This chain links TRBV29-1 with TRBJ2-2; TRBD2 agrees at 9 bases. Unmatched junction bases numbered 5, after V lost 5 bases and J lost 1 base. The CDR3 has 15 residues. Per the germline V gene, CDR1 is SQVTM and CDR2 is ANQGSEA.

The chain carries TRBV27 and TRBJ2-1; D not certain. The CDR3 totals 12 residues. Deletions cut 5 bases from V and 4 bases from J, with 6 bases between. Germline V gives CDR1 MNHEY, CDR2 SMNVEV (reference sequence). The CDR3 bases are TGTGCCAGCAGTACCCGTTACAATGAGCAGTTCTTC. Translating gives CASSTRYNEQFF.

This clone was recorded once. The V gene is TRBV5-6, the J gene TRBJ2-2, with a weak D call TRBD2 (5 bases). The V and J ends lost 5 bases and 6 bases respectively, with 14 bases between them. There are 14 residues in the CDR3. Looked up from germline, CDR1 is SGHDT and CDR2 is YYEEEE. The CDR3 DNA sequence: TGTGCCAGCAGGCTCGCGGGTCGCTCCGGGGAGCTGTTTTTT. Protein sequence: CASRLAGRSGELFF.

The V gene is TRBV1, the J gene TRBJ1-5. TRBV1 is noted as a pseudogene. The CDR3 spans 15 residues. CDR3 sequence: CTSSQGIGGPQSEHF. CDR3 bases: TGCACCAGCAGCCAAGGCATCGGGGGCCCGCAATCCGAGCATTTT.

This clone was seen only once. The junction departs from germline at one end; a sequencing error may be responsible. The chain is built from TRBV30 and TRBJ1-5, with D uncertain. Germline CDR1 reads GTSNPN; CDR2 reads SVGIG (reference sequence). This CDR3 region has 12 residues. In DNA, the CDR3 is TGTGCCTGGAGTGCCCGCAACCAGCCCCAGCATTTT. This codes for CAWSARNQPQHF.

The chain employs TRBV11-2 and TRBJ1-2; D possibly corresponds to TRBD1 (6 bases). The ends were cut back, 1 base at V and 0 bases at J, with 9 bases in the middle. CDR1 is SGHAT and CDR2 is FQNNGV in the germline V gene. The CDR3 runs to 15 residues. CDR3 sequence reads: CASSLGGDTNYGYTF. The CDR3 DNA reads TGTGCCAGCAGCTTAGGGGGGGACACTAACTATGGCTACACCTTC.